One and the same sample provided the 25 T cell receptor beta chains below, sequenced in a study of blood T cell repertoires in COVID-19 (dated by TCRdb to 2020 to 2021). Library construction relied on the immunoSEQ multiplex PCR assay. TCRdb holds this immuneACCESS table with in-frame rearrangements only. Some clones are missing; in checked studies, unresolved V genes explain under half, and the rest has no known cause. The sample includes over 200,000 clones, with roughly nine tenths observed a single time. The ten largest clonotypes hold 5.5% to 6.5% of the sample. Sequencing used peripheral blood. Receptor source: a man in his sixties who had recovered from COVID-19.

This chain links TRBV3-1 (or the pseudogene TRBV3-2) with TRBJ2-1; D might be TRBD2 (6 bases). CDR3 length: 15 residues. CDR1 is LGHDT and CDR2 is YNNKEL in the germline V gene (reference sequence). Deletions cut 4 bases from V and 4 bases from J, with 14 bases between. CDR3 sequence reads: CASSPKAGPYNEQFF. CDR3 nucleotide sequence: TGTGCCAGCAGCCCCAAGGCGGGGCCATACAATGAGCAGTTCTTC.

V gene TRBV19 combines with J gene TRBJ1-2; D is unresolved. The CDR3 spans 13 residues. The V end lost 3 bases, the J end lost 8 bases, and 13 bases lay between the germline ends. Germline loops: CDR1 LNHDA, CDR2 SQIVND (reference sequence). The CDR3: CASSITTVRGYTF. In DNA form, the CDR3 reads TGTGCCAGTAGTATCACAACAGTTCGGGGCTACACCTTC.

The V and J genes are TRBV5-4 and TRBJ2-1; maybe TRBD2 (5 bases). CDR1 and CDR2 from the germline V gene are SGHNT and YYREEE (reference sequence). Trimming cost V 4 bases and J 6 bases, with 14 bases left between them. CDR3 length equals 14 residues. CDR3 in amino acids: CASSLAGSSNEQFF. CDR3 DNA: TGTGCCAGCAGCCTGGCGGGTAGCTCCAATGAGCAGTTCTTC. Full variable domain (missing parts from reference TRBV5-4 and TRBJ2-1): ETGVTQSPTHLIKTRGQQVTLRCSSQSGHNTVSWYQQALGQGPQFIFQYYREEENGRGNFPPRFSGLQFPNYSSELNVNALELDDSALYLCASSLAGSSNEQFFGPGTRLTVL.

This rearrangement joins TRBV11-2 to TRBJ2-7, with TRBD1 identical over 7 bases. Germline V gives CDR1 SGHAT, CDR2 FQNNGV. The CDR3 is 16 residues long. V was clipped by 1 base and J by 3 bases; unmatched bases: 9. CDR3 region: CASSLAPAGGFYEQYF. The CDR3 DNA follows: TGTGCCAGCAGCTTAGCCCCCGCAGGGGGTTTCTACGAGCAGTACTTC. The full variable domain, with the rest looked up from reference TRBV11-2 and TRBJ2-7, is EAGVAQSPRYKIIEKRQSVAFWCNPISGHATLYWYQQILGQGPKLLIQFQNNGVVDDSQLPKDRFSAERLKGVDSTLKIQPAKLEDSAVYLCASSLAPAGGFYEQYFGPGTRLTVT.

The rearrangement links TRBV3-1 (or the pseudogene TRBV3-2) to TRBJ1-1; D may be TRBD1 (5 bases). Trimming left V 0 bases short and J 10 bases short, with 12 bases between. The CDR3 consists of 13 residues. Germline values: CDR1 LGHDT, CDR2 YNNKEL (reference sequence). DNA of the CDR3: TGTGCCAGCAGCCAAGATCGGACACTACCAGCTTTCTTT. Translation gives CASSQDRTLPAFF.

The CDR3 DNA sequence: TGTGCCAGTAGCGGGACAGCTAGAACCTACGAGCAGTACTTC. Translation: CASSGTARTYEQYF. The chain recombines TRBV19 with TRBJ2-7; 7 bases agree with TRBD1. The J segment lost 2 bases and the V segment lost 6 bases, leaving 7 bases of the junction unmatched. CDR1 and CDR2 from the germline V gene are LNHDA and SQIVND (reference sequence). The CDR3 extends over 14 amino acids.

The chain carries TRBV11-2 and TRBJ2-2; D possibly corresponds to TRBD2 (5 bases). The V gene's germline CDR1 is SGHAT and CDR2 FQNNGV. This CDR3 region has 16 residues. V lost 1 base to trimming and J lost 0 bases, with 9 bases between them. Written as DNA, the CDR3 is TGTGCCAGCAGCTTAGTTGCGGGTTCGAACACCGGGGAGCTGTTTTTT. It translates to CASSLVAGSNTGELFF.

This clone was counted once. The rearrangement uses TRBV10-3 and TRBJ2-5; no clear D gene. Trimming removed 4 bases from V and 2 bases from J, with 5 bases in between. CDR3 length: 12 residues. Germline V gene lookup returns CDR1 ENHRY and CDR2 SYGVKD. CDR3 nucleotide sequence: TGTGCCATCAGTGCGCAGCAAGAGACCCAGTACTTC. It yields the protein CAISAQQETQYF.

The chain joins TRBV12-5 to TRBJ1-1; the D gene is possibly TRBD1 (6 bases). The ends were cut back, 6 bases at V and 5 bases at J, with 10 bases in the middle. The germline V gene has CDR1 LGHNT and CDR2 FRNRAP. CDR3 length equals 12 residues. In DNA, the CDR3 is TGTGCTAGTGGGGCTAGGGGGACTGAAGCTTTCTTT. This codes for CASGARGTEAFF.

The gene calls are TRBV18 and TRBJ1-3, with D hard to call. This CDR3 region has 13 residues. The germline CDR1 and CDR2 sequences are KGHSH and LQKENI. Trimming cost V 8 bases and J 4 bases, with 12 bases left between them. The CDR3 protein is CASADFDGNTIYF. The DNA for the CDR3 is TGTGCCAGCGCTGACTTTGACGGAAACACCATATATTTT.

The chain uses TRBV5-1 and TRBJ1-2; D call uncertain. The ends were cut back, 2 bases at V and 1 base at J, with 9 bases in the middle. This CDR3 contains 14 residues. CDR1 is SGHRS and CDR2 is YFSETQ in the germline V gene. The DNA for the CDR3 is TGCGCCAGCAGCTTTGGAGGGATTAACTATGGCTACACCTTC. Translated, it gives CASSFGGINYGYTF.

The chain carries TRBV27 and TRBJ2-7, with 7 bases identical to TRBD1. Germline CDR1 and CDR2: MNHEY and SMNVEV (reference sequence). The CDR3 sequence is 16 residues long. The trim removed 6 bases at V and 0 bases at J, leaving 11 bases unmatched. This chain's CDR3 is CASSRLPGTASYEQYF. DNA of the CDR3: TGTGCCAGCAGCCGACTCCCCGGGACAGCCTCCTACGAGCAGTACTTC.

This chain links TRBV9 with TRBJ2-7; unclear D gene. With 1 base removed from V and 4 bases from J, the gap between germline ends came to 24 bases. The CDR3 covers 18 residues. In germline, CDR1 is SGDLS, CDR2 YYNGEE. The CDR3 spells CASSVMVYLCGSCYEQYF. The CDR3 nucleotides read TGTGCCAGCAGCGTAATGGTGTATCTTTGCGGCTCCTGTTACGAGCAGTACTTC.

The chain recombines TRBV30 with TRBJ2-7; D ambiguous. V dropped 2 bases and J dropped 4 bases, with 6 bases sitting between them. This CDR3 comprises 11 residues. Germline V gene sequence: CDR1 GTSNPN, CDR2 SVGIG (reference sequence). CDR3 region: CAWSLRYEQYF. DNA of the CDR3: TGTGCCTGGAGTCTCCGGTACGAGCAGTACTTC.

The V call is TRBV28, the J call TRBJ2-7; 10 positions match TRBD2. Germline CDR1 MDHEN, CDR2 SYDVKM. Trimming at V came to 5 bases and at J to 2 bases, leaving 12 bases not matched to a gene. This CDR3 comprises 17 residues. Here the CDR3 reads CASSAHPSGRGTYEQYF. In DNA form, the CDR3 reads TGTGCCAGCAGTGCTCACCCTAGCGGGAGAGGAACCTACGAGCAGTACTTC. Full variable domain (outside the CDR3, taken from reference TRBV28 and TRBJ2-7): DVKVTQSSRYLVKRTGEKVFLECVQDMDHENMFWYRQDPGLGLRLIYFSYDVKMKEKGDIPEGYSVSREKKERFSLILESASTNQTSMYLCASSAHPSGRGTYEQYFGPGTRLTVT.

J is TRBJ2-1 and V is TRBV7-2; 7 bases map to TRBD2. Germline CDR1 SGHTA, CDR2 FQGNSA. This CDR3 region has 15 residues. With V trimmed by 5 bases and J by 2 bases, 6 bases remained unmatched. DNA for the CDR3: TGTGCCAGCAGCCCCACTAGCGCGACCTACAATGAGCAGTTCTTC. This codes for CASSPTSATYNEQFF.

This rearrangement joins TRBV3-1 (or the pseudogene TRBV3-2) to TRBJ2-7; 7 bases are shared with TRBD1. From germline, CDR1 is LGHDT and CDR2 YNNKEL (reference sequence). CDR3 length equals 15 residues. V shed 1 base and J 0 bases; nucleotides not matched to a gene: 3. CDR3 region: CASSQGTGYSYEQYF. In nucleotides, the CDR3 is TGTGCCAGCAGCCAAGGGACAGGTTACTCCTACGAGCAGTACTTC.

This chain joins TRBV4-1 and TRBJ2-7; 8 nucleotides match TRBD2. Germline lookup yields CDR1 MGHRA and CDR2 YSYEKL. Unmatched junction bases numbered 12, after V lost 4 bases and J lost 4 bases. CDR3 length: 16 residues. The CDR3 loop is CASSRGYGGAAYEQYF. CDR3 nucleotides: TGCGCCAGCAGCCGGGGTTACGGGGGGGCCGCATACGAGCAGTACTTC.

The V call is TRBV6-5, the J call TRBJ1-4; D may be TRBD1 (5 bases). Germline V CDR1 and CDR2: MNHEY, SVGAGI. The CDR3 spans 14 residues. Trimming took off 3 bases at V and 8 bases at J, with 13 bases between the two ends. CDR3 DNA: TGTGCCAGCAGTTATGGGGGGAGGAGAGAAAAACTGTTTTTT. The encoded protein is CASSYGGRREKLFF.

This chain links TRBV19 with TRBJ1-3, with TRBD1 identical over 10 bases. CDR1 and CDR2 (germline): LNHDA, SQIVND (reference sequence). The CDR3 length is 16 residues. V was clipped by 7 bases and J by 4 bases; unmatched bases: 10. The CDR3 spells CASIPPRTGGGNTIYF. The CDR3 DNA follows: TGTGCCAGTATCCCACCCCGGACAGGGGGGGGAAACACCATATATTTT.

The rearrangement links TRBV5-4 to TRBJ2-3; D gene uncertain. This CDR3 contains 12 residues. The V and J ends lost 4 bases and 0 bases respectively, with 3 bases between them. Per the germline V gene, CDR1 is SGHNT and CDR2 is YYREEE (reference sequence). The CDR3 loop reads CASSLSTDTQYF. The CDR3 DNA reads as TGTGCCAGCAGCCTTAGCACAGATACGCAGTATTTT.

V usage is TRBV7-2 and J usage is TRBJ2-4; 8 nucleotides align to TRBD1. This CDR3 spans 13 amino acids. Germline assignment: CDR1 SGHTA and CDR2 FQGNSA. The V segment lost 8 bases and the J segment 11 bases; nucleotides outside the gene matches: 11. CDR3 DNA sequence: TGTGCCAGCGGGGGGACAGGTTTTTTTCTTCAGTACTTC. The encoded protein is CASGGTGFFLQYF.

The chain links TRBV20-1 to TRBJ2-7; possible D gene TRBD1, 6 bases. Germline CDR1 is DFQATT and CDR2 is SNEGSKA (reference sequence). There are 13 residues in the CDR3. V lost 3 bases to trimming and J lost 4 bases, with 13 bases between them. In DNA, the CDR3 is TGCAGTGCTAGTGGACAGTTACTGTACGAGCAGTACTTC. Amino acids: CSASGQLLYEQYF.

The rearrangement uses TRBV11-2 and TRBJ1-1; 9 positions match TRBD1. This CDR3 has 15 amino acids. The V gene's germline CDR1 is SGHAT and CDR2 FQNNGV. V was pared by 5 bases and J by 5 bases, with 9 bases of the junction left unmatched. CDR3 sequence reads: CASSPGQGSNTEAFF. The CDR3 nucleotides are TGTGCCAGCAGCCCAGGACAGGGGTCAAATACTGAAGCTTTCTTT.

The chain employs TRBV7-9 and TRBJ2-6, with 7 bases matching TRBD1. The CDR3 length is 16 residues. The germline V gene encodes CDR1 SEHNR and CDR2 FQNEAQ (reference sequence). V lost 9 bases, J lost 0 bases, and 8 bases stayed unmatched. The CDR3 region has the DNA TGTGCCAGTCCGGGACAGAACAACTCTGGGGCCAACGTCCTGACTTTC. Translated, it gives CASPGQNNSGANVLTF.